This TCR beta chain was profiled in a study of cytomegalovirus exposure and HLA in healthy donors. Study overall: In terms of ancestry, the Caucasian-associated cluster contained roughly four fifths of the approximately 430 genotyped donors.

This CDR3 is 15 amino acids long. Per germline, CDR1 MNHNS and CDR2 SASEGT. V gave up 0 bases and J gave up 4 bases, with 10 bases separating them. Use of 60 Vbeta and 13 Jbeta primers characterized the PCR. Produced via immunoSEQ multiplex PCR; TCRdb's table is partial and in-frame only. The sample yields approximately 270,000 clones, 75% to 90% seen once. The sample was PBMCs. This sequence originates from a girl aged 2-10 years in good health and CMV-seronegative. The rearrangement links TRBV6-1 to TRBJ1-5; tentatively, D is TRBD1 (5 bases). CDR3 DNA sequence: TGTGCCAGCAGTGAAGCGCAGACAGTGAATCAGCCCCAGCATTTT. Translated, it gives CASSEAQTVNQPQHF.